Below are 5 T cell receptor beta chains sequenced from a single sample in a study of spatial heterogeneity in lung cancer. MiXCR was run by TCRdb on the 5' RACE reads, yielding one entry per CDR3 protein. The profile shows 55,000 to 70,000 distinct CDR3 sequences, roughly 6.4% of them singletons. Time point given: sample taken at primary tumor resection. Sequencing was performed on PBMCs, taken at surgery. These TCRs come from a female donor with early-stage non-small cell lung cancer.

This clonotype turned up a few times. The rearrangement links TRBV7-9 to TRBJ2-7; 7 positions match TRBD2. Germline V gene lookup returns CDR1 SEHNR and CDR2 FQNEAQ (reference sequence). V lost 2 bases, J lost 2 bases, and 18 bases stayed unmatched. The length of the CDR3 is 19 residues. The CDR3 reads CASSLTLLRWGEGTYEQYF. CDR3 sequence (DNA): TGTGCCAGCAGCTTAACGCTCCTCCGTTGGGGGGAGGGGACCTACGAGCAGTACTTC.

In its sample, this clonotype was seen many times. The rearrangement links TRBV15 to TRBJ2-3; D unresolved. CDR1 LNHNV and CDR2 YYDKDF come from the germline V gene (reference sequence). Trimming took 5 bases from V and 4 from J, leaving 16 bases between them. CDR3 length: 15 residues. The CDR3 spells CATSETQNGADTQYF. CDR3 in DNA: TGTGCCACCAGCGAGACCCAAAATGGGGCAGATACGCAGTATTTT.

The genes are TRBV7-3 and TRBJ1-6; D possibly corresponds to TRBD1 (5 bases). V lost 5 bases and J lost 9, with 17 bases in between. CDR3 length: 15 residues. The germline gives CDR1 SGHTA, CDR2 FQGTGA. CDR3 bases: TGTGCCAGCAGCAGCGGGACGGTCCCTGGTTCACCCCTCCACTTT. Protein product: CASSSGTVPGSPLHF. The full variable domain, with the rest looked up from reference TRBV7-3 and TRBJ1-6, is GAGVSQTPSNKVTEKGKYVELRCDPISGHTALYWYRQSLGQGPEFLIYFQGTGAADDSGLPNDRFFAVRPEGSVSTLKIQRTERGDSAVYLCASSSGTVPGSPLHFGNGTRLTVT.

The sample holds many counts of this clonotype. The rearrangement joins TRBV4-1 to TRBJ2-1, with D perhaps matching TRBD1 (7 bases). The CDR3 totals 15 residues. Deletions cut 1 base from V and 5 bases from J, with 12 bases between. CDR1 is MGHRA, CDR2 YSYEKL, per germline. Here the CDR3 DNA reads TGCGCCAGCAGCCAAGGGGCAGGGGGGAACAATGAGCAGTTCTTC. This sequence encodes CASSQGAGGNNEQFF.

The table lists this clonotype with many counts. The chain employs TRBV27 and TRBJ2-1; no clear D gene. This CDR3 contains 15 residues. V was cut by 6 bases and J by 1 base, with 13 bases left in between. Germline V lookup: CDR1 MNHEY, CDR2 SMNVEV (reference sequence). DNA for the CDR3: TGTGCCAGCAGGGTTCGTCAAAGGTCCTACAATGAGCAGTTCTTC. Translated: CASRVRQRSYNEQFF.